These T cell receptor beta chains were read from a single sample in a study of T cell responses to AZD1222 COVID-19 vaccine. Produced via immunoSEQ multiplex PCR; TCRdb's table is partial and in-frame only. The sample consists of about 150,000 clones, roughly 89% of them appearing once. The sequencing here drew on peripheral blood, taken on day 0 of AZD1222 vaccination. The receptors originated from an adult in good health. CDR3s include the opening cysteine and the closing phenylalanine or tryptophan. The D gene is left open where the match is weak. Some rows have no size entry. The others give once, few or many, or a class for an expanded clone.

v_gene: TRBV5-4
d_gene: TRBD1
abundance: -
j_gene: TRBJ2-7
CDR3nt: TGTGCCAGCAGCAGACAGGGGGTTCCCACCCACGAGCAGTACTTC
CDR3aa: CASSRQGVPTHEQYF

v_gene: TRBV7-2
d_gene: -
abundance: -
j_gene: TRBJ1-2
CDR3nt: TGTGCCAGCAGCTTAGCGGGGGGGCGGGACTATGGCTACACCTTC
CDR3aa: CASSLAGGRDYGYTF

v_gene: TRBV6-1
d_gene: TRBD2
abundance: once
j_gene: TRBJ2-7
CDR3nt: TGTGCCAGCAGTGAGAATAGCGGGATCTCCTACGAGCAGTACTTC
CDR3aa: CASSENSGISYEQYF

v_gene: TRBV6-6
d_gene: -
abundance: -
j_gene: TRBJ1-5
CDR3nt: TGTGCCAGCAGGATAGGGGGTCAGCCCCAGCATTTT
CDR3aa: CASRIGGQPQHF

v_gene: TRBV6-5
d_gene: -
abundance: -
j_gene: TRBJ1-2
CDR3nt: TGTGCCAGCAGTTACTCCGGCAGGGGAAGCTATGGCTACACCTTC
CDR3aa: CASSYSGRGSYGYTF

v_gene: TRBV5-1
d_gene: -
abundance: -
j_gene: TRBJ2-2
CDR3nt: TGCGCCAGCAGCTTCAGGGTCGGGGAGCTGTTTTTT
CDR3aa: CASSFRVGELFF

v_gene: TRBV19
d_gene: -
abundance: -
j_gene: TRBJ1-6
CDR3nt: TGTGCCAGTAGTATAGGGGGTTCCTATAATTCACCCCTCCACTTT
CDR3aa: CASSIGGSYNSPLHF

v_gene: TRBV11-2
d_gene: -
abundance: once
j_gene: TRBJ1-3
CDR3nt: TGTGCCAGCAGCTTTAATCGCCTAAGGGGTTCTGGAAACACCATATATTTT
CDR3aa: CASSFNRLRGSGNTIYF

v_gene: TRBV7-6
d_gene: TRBD1
abundance: -
j_gene: TRBJ1-1
CDR3nt: TGTGCCAGCAGCCCCCAAACAGGGGGAGGCACTGAAGCTTTCTTT
CDR3aa: CASSPQTGGGTEAFF

v_gene: TRBV4-1
d_gene: -
abundance: -
j_gene: TRBJ2-1
CDR3nt: TGCGCCAGCAGCCAAGTTGACGCAGGTAATGAGCAGTTCTTC
CDR3aa: CASSQVDAGNEQFF

v_gene: TRBV7-3
d_gene: -
abundance: -
j_gene: TRBJ1-1
CDR3nt: TGTGCCAGCAAGCGGGGAAGGAACACTGAAGCTTTCTTT
CDR3aa: CASKRGRNTEAFF

v_gene: TRBV18
d_gene: -
abundance: -
j_gene: TRBJ2-5
CDR3nt: TGTGCCAGCTCACCAGAATATAGGGTCCAAGAGACCCAGTACTTC
CDR3aa: CASSPEYRVQETQYF

v_gene: TRBV9
d_gene: -
abundance: -
j_gene: TRBJ2-1
CDR3nt: TGTGCCAGCAGCGTAGGGGACTACAATGAGCAGTTCTTC
CDR3aa: CASSVGDYNEQFF

v_gene: TRBV30
d_gene: -
abundance: once
j_gene: TRBJ2-5
CDR3nt: TGTGCCTGGAGTGTCGGTCGGGGGACCCAGTACTTC
CDR3aa: CAWSVGRGTQYF

v_gene: TRBV7-9
d_gene: -
abundance: once
j_gene: TRBJ2-2
CDR3nt: TGTGCCAGCAGCCACCCCGGACAACTGAACACCGGGGAGCTGTTTTTT
CDR3aa: CASSHPGQLNTGELFF

v_gene: TRBV24-1
d_gene: -
abundance: -
j_gene: TRBJ2-1
CDR3nt: TGTGCCACCAGTGACCAATGGACTGCAGAGCAGTTCTTC
CDR3aa: CATSDQWTAEQFF

v_gene: TRBV2
d_gene: -
abundance: -
j_gene: TRBJ2-7
CDR3nt: TGTGCCAGCAGTGGCAGGGTCCCCTACGAGCAGTACTTC
CDR3aa: CASSGRVPYEQYF

v_gene: TRBV30
d_gene: -
abundance: -
j_gene: TRBJ1-2
CDR3nt: TGTGCCTGGAGTGACGACAGGATCTATGGCTACACCTTC
CDR3aa: CAWSDDRIYGYTF

v_gene: TRBV18
d_gene: -
abundance: -
j_gene: TRBJ1-4
CDR3nt: TGTGCCAGCTCACCAAACAGGGAAAAACTGTTTTTT
CDR3aa: CASSPNREKLFF

v_gene: TRBV18
d_gene: -
abundance: -
j_gene: TRBJ1-3
CDR3nt: TGTGCCAGCTCACTTGGACTTAAATCTGGAAACACCATATATTTT
CDR3aa: CASSLGLKSGNTIYF

v_gene: TRBV6-1
d_gene: -
abundance: -
j_gene: TRBJ1-5
CDR3nt: TGTGCCAGCAGTGAAACGGATAGCAATCAGCCCCAGCATTTT
CDR3aa: CASSETDSNQPQHF

v_gene: TRBV2
d_gene: -
abundance: -
j_gene: TRBJ1-6
CDR3nt: TGTGCCAGCAGTGTACGGGGGAGCAATTCACCCCTCCACTTT
CDR3aa: CASSVRGSNSPLHF

v_gene: TRBV27
d_gene: TRBD2
abundance: -
j_gene: TRBJ2-1
CDR3nt: TGTGCCAGCACATCCTTGGGACTAGCGGGGCTCGAGCAGTTCTTC
CDR3aa: CASTSLGLAGLEQFF

v_gene: TRBV4-3
d_gene: -
abundance: -
j_gene: TRBJ1-3
CDR3nt: TGCGCCAGCCGCCGTGAGGGGTCTGGAAACACCATATATTTT
CDR3aa: CASRREGSGNTIYF

v_gene: TRBV7-6
d_gene: -
abundance: -
j_gene: TRBJ2-5
CDR3nt: TGTGCCAGCAGCTTAGCGTATAGTCAAGCGGAGACCCAGTACTTC
CDR3aa: CASSLAYSQAETQYF

v_gene: TRBV10-3
d_gene: TRBD1
abundance: -
j_gene: TRBJ2-1
CDR3nt: TGTGCCATCAGTGGGACCGGGACAGGGGGCGGTGAGCAGTTCTTC
CDR3aa: CAISGTGTGGGEQFF

v_gene: TRBV5-1
d_gene: TRBD2
abundance: -
j_gene: TRBJ2-7
CDR3nt: TGCGCCAGCAGCCCCTCCGGGGCGGGGGGGCGAGAGCAGTACTTC
CDR3aa: CASSPSGAGGREQYF